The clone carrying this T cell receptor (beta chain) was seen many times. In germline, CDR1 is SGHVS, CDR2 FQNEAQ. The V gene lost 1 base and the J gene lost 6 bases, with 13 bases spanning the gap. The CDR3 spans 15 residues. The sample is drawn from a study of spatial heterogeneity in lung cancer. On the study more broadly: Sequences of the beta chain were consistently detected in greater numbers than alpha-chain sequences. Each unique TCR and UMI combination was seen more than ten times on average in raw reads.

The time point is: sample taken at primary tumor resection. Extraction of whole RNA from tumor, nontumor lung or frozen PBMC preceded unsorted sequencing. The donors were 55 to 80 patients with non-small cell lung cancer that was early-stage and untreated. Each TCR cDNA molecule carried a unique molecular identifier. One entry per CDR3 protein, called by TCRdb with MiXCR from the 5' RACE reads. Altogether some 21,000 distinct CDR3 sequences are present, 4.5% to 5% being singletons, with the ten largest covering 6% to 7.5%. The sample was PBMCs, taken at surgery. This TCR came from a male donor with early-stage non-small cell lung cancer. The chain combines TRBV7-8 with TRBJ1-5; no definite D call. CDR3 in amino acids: CASSLGSGGGQPQHF. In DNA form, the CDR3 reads TGTGCCAGCAGCTTAGGTTCGGGCGGAGGTCAGCCCCAGCATTTT.